Sequencing of this TCR beta chain was carried out in a study of T cell changes during pregnancy in multiple sclerosis. Looked up from germline, CDR1 is MGHRA and CDR2 is YSYEKL. This CDR3 contains 14 residues. V dropped 4 bases and J dropped 2; count of bases not matched to a gene: 3. Profiled with immunoSEQ multiplex PCR; TCRdb holds only in-frame clones, not every one. The repertoire includes some 68,000 clones, about 91% of them detected once, and more than 1.1% sits in the top ten. The chain joins TRBV4-1 to TRBJ2-3; 7 bases align to TRBD2. The sequences come from peripheral blood, collected in the second trimester of pregnancy. The TCR originated in a female donor in good health, enrolled as a control in a pregnancy study. The CDR3 is CASSRRGITDTQYF. In DNA form, the CDR3 reads TGCGCCAGCAGCCGGCGGGGGATCACAGATACGCAGTATTTT.